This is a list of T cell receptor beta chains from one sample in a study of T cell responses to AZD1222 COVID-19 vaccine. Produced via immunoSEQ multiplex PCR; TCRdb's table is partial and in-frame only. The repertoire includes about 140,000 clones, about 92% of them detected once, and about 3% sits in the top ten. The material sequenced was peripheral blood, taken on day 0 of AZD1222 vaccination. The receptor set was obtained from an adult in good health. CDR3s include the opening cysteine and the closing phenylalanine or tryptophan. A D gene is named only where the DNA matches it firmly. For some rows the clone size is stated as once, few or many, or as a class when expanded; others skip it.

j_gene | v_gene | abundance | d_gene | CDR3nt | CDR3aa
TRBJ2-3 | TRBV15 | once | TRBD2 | TGTGCCACCAGCAGGACGGGAGGGCCCACAGATACGCAGTATTTT | CATSRTGGPTDTQYF
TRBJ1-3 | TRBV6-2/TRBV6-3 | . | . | TGTGCCAGCAGTTACGCCGGGACGCGAAACACCATATATTTT | CASSYAGTRNTIYF
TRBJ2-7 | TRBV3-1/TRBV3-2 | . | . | TGTGCCAGCAGCCCGGGCCGGGCTCACGAGCAGTACTTC | CASSPGRAHEQYF
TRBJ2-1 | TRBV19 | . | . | TGTGCCAGTAGTATAGGGGGTAACGGCATCAATGAGCAGTTCTTC | CASSIGGNGINEQFF
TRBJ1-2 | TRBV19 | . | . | TGTGCCAGTAGTCCGTGGCGCGGCAACTATGGCTACACCTTC | CASSPWRGNYGYTF
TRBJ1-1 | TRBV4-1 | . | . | TGCGCCAGCAGCCAAGATCGACGGGGAAACACTGAAGCTTTCTTT | CASSQDRRGNTEAFF
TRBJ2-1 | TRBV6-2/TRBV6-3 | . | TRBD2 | TGTGCCAGCAGTTACCGGCGGGAGGGGTACAATGAGCAGTTCTTC | CASSYRREGYNEQFF
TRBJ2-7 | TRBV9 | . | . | TGTGCCAGCAGCGTAGGGATAGGGGGAGAGGGCTACGAGCAGTACTTC | CASSVGIGGEGYEQYF
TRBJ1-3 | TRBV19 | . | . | TGTGCCAGTAGTACCCCGGGGTCCCGCTTAGGAAACACCATATATTTT | CASSTPGSRLGNTIYF
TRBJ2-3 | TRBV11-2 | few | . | TGTGCCAGCAGTTCACAGGGTGGTACGCAGTATTTT | CASSSQGGTQYF
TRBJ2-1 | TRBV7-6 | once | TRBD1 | TGTGCCAGCAGCTTAGGTGGACAGGGTACCTTCGGTGAGCAGTTCTTC | CASSLGGQGTFGEQFF
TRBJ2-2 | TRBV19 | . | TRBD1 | TGTGCCAGTAGTATGGGACAGGGGATTAACACCGGGGAGCTGTTTTTT | CASSMGQGINTGELFF
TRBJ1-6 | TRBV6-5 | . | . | TGTGCCAGCAGTTACTCAACTTGGGGCTCGGATTCACCCCTCCACTTT | CASSYSTWGSDSPLHF
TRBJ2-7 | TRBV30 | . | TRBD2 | TGTGCCTGGAGTGTGTTAGCGGGAATCCCCTTGAATCCCTACGAGCAGTACTTC | CAWSVLAGIPLNPYEQYF
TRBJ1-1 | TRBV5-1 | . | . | TGCGCCAGCAGCTTGGGTTCGGGGAACACTGAAGCTTTCTTT | CASSLGSGNTEAFF
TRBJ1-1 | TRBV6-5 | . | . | TGTGCCAGCAGTTACCAGACCTTACGGGACACTGAAGCTTTCTTT | CASSYQTLRDTEAFF
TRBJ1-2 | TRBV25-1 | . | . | TGTGCCAGCAGTGATCCCCTCCGGGGAGGCTACACCTTC | CASSDPLRGGYTF
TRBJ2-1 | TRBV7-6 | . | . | TGTGCCAGCAGTTCCGGAGGGGTCAATGAGCAGTTCTTC | CASSSGGVNEQFF
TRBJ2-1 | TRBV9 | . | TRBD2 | TGTGCCAGCAGCGTAGGACTAGCGGGAGTTCCCTTGGAGCAGTTCTTC | CASSVGLAGVPLEQFF
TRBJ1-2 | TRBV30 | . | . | TGTGCCTGCCCGGACGGATCCTATGGCTACACCTTC | CACPDGSYGYTF
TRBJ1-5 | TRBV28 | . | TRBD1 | TGTGCCAGCAGTTTATCCGGACAGGGCAATCAGCCCCAGCATTTT | CASSLSGQGNQPQHF
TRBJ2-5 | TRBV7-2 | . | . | TGTGCCAGCAGCCGCGGCTTGGGGGGCGCGTCAAAGGGAGAGACCCAGTACTTC | CASSRGLGGASKGETQYF